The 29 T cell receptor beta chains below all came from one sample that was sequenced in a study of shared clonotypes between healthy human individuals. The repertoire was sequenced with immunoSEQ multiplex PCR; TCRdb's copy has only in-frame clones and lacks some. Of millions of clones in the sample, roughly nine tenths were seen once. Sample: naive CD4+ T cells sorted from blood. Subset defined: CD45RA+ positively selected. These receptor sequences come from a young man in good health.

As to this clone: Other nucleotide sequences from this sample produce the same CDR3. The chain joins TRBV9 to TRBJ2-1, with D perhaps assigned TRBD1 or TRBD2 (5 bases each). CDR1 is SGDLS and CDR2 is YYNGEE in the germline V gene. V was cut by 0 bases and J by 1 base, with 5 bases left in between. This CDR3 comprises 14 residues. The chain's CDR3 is CASSVGGSYNEQFF. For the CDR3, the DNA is TGTGCCAGCAGCGTAGGGGGGTCCTACAATGAGCAGTTCTTC.

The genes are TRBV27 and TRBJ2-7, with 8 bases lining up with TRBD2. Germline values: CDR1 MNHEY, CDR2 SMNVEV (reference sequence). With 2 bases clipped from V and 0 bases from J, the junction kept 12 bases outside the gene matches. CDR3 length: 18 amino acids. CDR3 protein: CASSLKFAGGLSSYEQYF. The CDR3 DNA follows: TGTGCCAGCAGTTTAAAGTTCGCGGGGGGCCTGAGCTCCTACGAGCAGTACTTC.

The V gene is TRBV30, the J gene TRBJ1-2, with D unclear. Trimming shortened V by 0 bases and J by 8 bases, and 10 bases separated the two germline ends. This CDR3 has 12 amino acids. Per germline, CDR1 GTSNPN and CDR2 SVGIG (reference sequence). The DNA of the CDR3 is TGTGCCTGGAGTGTAAAAACTTCGGGCTACACCTTC. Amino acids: CAWSVKTSGYTF.

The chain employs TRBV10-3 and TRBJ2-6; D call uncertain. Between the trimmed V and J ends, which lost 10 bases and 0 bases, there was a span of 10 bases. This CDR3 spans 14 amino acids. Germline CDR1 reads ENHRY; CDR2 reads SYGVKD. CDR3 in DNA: TGTGCCACCTCCCCTGACTCTGGGGCCAACGTCCTGACTTTC. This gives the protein CATSPDSGANVLTF.

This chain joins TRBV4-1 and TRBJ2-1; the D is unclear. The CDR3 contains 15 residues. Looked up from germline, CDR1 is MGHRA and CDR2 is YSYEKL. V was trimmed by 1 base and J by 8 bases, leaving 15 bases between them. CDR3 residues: CASSQVWSAPHEQFF. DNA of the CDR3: TGCGCCAGCAGCCAAGTATGGTCTGCCCCCCATGAGCAGTTCTTC.

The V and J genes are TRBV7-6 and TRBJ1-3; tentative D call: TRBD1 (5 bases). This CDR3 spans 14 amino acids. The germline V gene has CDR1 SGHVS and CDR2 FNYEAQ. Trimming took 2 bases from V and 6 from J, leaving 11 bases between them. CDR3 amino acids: CASSLRGGLNTIYF. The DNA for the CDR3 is TGTGCCAGCAGCTTAAGGGGAGGGCTAAACACCATATATTTT.

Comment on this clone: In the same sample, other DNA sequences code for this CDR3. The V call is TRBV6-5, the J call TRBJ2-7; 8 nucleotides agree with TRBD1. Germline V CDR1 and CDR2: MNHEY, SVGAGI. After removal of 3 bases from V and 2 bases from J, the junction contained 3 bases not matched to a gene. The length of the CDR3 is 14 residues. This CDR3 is CASSYGTGTYEQYF. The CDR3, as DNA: TGTGCCAGCAGTTATGGGACAGGAACCTACGAGCAGTACTTC.

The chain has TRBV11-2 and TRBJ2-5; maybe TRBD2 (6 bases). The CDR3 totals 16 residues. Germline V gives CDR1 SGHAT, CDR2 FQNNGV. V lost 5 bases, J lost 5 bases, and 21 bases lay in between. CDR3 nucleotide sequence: TGTGCCAGCAGCCCCCGAAAGCTGGGGGGTGTGGAGACCCAGTACTTC. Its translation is CASSPRKLGGVETQYF.

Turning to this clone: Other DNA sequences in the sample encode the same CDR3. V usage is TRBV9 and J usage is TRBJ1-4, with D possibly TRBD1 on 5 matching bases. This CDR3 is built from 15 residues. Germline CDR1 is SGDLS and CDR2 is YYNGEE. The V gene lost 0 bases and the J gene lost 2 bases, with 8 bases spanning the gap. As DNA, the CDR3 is TGTGCCAGCAGCGTAGGAGGGACTACTAATGAAAAACTGTTTTTT. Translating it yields CASSVGGTTNEKLFF.

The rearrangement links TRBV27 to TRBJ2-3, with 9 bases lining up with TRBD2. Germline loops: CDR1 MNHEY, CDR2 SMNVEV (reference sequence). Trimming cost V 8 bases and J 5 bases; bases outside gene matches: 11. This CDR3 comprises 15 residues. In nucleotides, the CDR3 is TGTGCCAGCGGACCTGTGCGGGGGGGCCAAGATACGCAGTATTTT. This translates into CASGPVRGGQDTQYF.

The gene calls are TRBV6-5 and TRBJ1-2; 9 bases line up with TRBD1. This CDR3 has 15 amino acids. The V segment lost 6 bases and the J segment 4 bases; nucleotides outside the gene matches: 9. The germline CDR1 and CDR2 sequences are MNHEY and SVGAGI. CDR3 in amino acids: CASRSPGQGRYGYTF. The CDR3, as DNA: TGTGCCAGCAGAAGTCCGGGACAGGGCCGCTATGGCTACACCTTC.

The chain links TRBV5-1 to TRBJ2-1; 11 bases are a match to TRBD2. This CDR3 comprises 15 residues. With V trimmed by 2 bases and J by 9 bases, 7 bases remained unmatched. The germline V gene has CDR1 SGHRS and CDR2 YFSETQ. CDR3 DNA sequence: TGCGCCAGCAGCTTACGACTAGCGGGGACGGGTGAGCAGTTCTTC. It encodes CASSLRLAGTGEQFF.

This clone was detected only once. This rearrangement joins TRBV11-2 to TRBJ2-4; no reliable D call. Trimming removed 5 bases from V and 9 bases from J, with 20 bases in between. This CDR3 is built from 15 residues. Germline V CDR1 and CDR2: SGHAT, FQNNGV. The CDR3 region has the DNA TGTGCCAGCAGCCCTCGTCCCGATTCGCCAACCATTCAGTACTTC. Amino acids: CASSPRPDSPTIQYF.

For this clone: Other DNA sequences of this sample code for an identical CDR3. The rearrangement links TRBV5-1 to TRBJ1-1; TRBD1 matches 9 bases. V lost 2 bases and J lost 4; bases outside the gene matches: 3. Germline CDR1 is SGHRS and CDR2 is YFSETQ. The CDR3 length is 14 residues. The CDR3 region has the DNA TGCGCCAGCAGCTTTGACAGGGGGGGCACTGAAGCTTTCTTT. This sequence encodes CASSFDRGGTEAFF.

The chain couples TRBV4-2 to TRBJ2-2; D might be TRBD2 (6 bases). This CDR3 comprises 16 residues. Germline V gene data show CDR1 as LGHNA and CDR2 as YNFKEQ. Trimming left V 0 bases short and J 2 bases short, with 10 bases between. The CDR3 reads CASSQEPGTNTGELFF. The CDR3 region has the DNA TGTGCCAGCAGCCAAGAACCCGGGACTAACACCGGGGAGCTGTTTTTT.

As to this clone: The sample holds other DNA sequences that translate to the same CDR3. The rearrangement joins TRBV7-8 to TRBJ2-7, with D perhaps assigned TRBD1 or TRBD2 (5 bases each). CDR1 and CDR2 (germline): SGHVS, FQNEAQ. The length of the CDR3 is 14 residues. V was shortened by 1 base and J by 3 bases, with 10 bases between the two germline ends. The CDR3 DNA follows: TGTGCCAGCAGCTTAGGAGGGGTTAGCTACGAGCAGTACTTC. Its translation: CASSLGGVSYEQYF.

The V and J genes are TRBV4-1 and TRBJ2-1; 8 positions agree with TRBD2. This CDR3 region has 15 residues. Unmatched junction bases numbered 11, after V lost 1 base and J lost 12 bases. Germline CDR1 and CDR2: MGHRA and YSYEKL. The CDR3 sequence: CASSQGEPRGGVQFF. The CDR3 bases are TGCGCCAGCAGCCAAGGCGAGCCCCGGGGGGGTGTGCAGTTCTTC.

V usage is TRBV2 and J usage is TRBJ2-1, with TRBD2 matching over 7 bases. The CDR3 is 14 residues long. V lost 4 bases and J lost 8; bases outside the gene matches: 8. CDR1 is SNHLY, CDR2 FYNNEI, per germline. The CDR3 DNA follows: TGTGCCAGCAGTGTGGGGCGGGGAGGGGATGAGCAGTTCTTC. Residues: CASSVGRGGDEQFF.

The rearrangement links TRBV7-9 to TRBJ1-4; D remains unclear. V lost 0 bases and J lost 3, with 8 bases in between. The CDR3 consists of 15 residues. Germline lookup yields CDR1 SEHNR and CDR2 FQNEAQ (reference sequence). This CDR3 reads CASSLAAPANEKLFF. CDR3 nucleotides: TGTGCCAGCAGCTTAGCGGCCCCAGCTAATGAAAAACTGTTTTTT.

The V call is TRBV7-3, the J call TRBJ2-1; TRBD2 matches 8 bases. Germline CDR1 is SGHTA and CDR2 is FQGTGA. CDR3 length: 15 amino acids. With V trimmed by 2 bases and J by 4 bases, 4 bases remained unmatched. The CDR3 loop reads CASSLPGLGYNEQFF. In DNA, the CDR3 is TGTGCCAGCAGCTTACCGGGACTAGGATACAATGAGCAGTTCTTC.

The CDR3 DNA reads as TGCGCCAGCAGCAGGACTGGAAGTGTGGATGAGCAGTTCTTC. Translation: CASSRTGSVDEQFF. The genes are TRBV10-1 and TRBJ2-1; TRBD2 might be the D (5 bases). With 6 bases removed from V and 8 bases from J, the gap between germline ends came to 17 bases. Germline loops: CDR1 WNHNN, CDR2 SYGVQD (reference sequence). CDR3 length: 14 amino acids.

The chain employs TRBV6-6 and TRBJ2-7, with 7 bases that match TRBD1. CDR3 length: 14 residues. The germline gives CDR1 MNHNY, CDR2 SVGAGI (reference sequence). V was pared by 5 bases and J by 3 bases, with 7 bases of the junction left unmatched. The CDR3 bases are TGTGCCAGCAGTACAGGGGTTGGACTCTACGAGCAGTACTTC. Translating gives CASSTGVGLYEQYF.

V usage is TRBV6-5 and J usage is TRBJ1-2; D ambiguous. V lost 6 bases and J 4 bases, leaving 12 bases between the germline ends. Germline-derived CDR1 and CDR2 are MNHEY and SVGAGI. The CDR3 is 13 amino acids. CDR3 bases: TGTGCCAGCAGAGGGCAAAGGCTCTATGGCTACACCTTC. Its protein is CASRGQRLYGYTF.

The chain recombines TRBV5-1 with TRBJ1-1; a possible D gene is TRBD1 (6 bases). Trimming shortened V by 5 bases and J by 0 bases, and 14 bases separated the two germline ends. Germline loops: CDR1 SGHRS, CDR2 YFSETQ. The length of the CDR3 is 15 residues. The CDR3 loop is CASRNLQGMNTEAFF. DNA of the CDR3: TGCGCCAGCAGAAACCTACAGGGAATGAACACTGAAGCTTTCTTT.

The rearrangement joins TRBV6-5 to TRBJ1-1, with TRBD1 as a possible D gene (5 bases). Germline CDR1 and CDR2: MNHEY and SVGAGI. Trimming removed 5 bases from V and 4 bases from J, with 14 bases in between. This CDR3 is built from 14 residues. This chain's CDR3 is CASSSQGAGTEAFF. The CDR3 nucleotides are TGTGCCAGCAGTAGCCAAGGGGCGGGCACTGAAGCTTTCTTT.

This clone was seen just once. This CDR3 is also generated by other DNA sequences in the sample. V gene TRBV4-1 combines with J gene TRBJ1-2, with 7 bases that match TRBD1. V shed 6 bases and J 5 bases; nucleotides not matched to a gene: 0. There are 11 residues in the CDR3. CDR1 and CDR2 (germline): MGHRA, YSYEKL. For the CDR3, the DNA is TGCGCCAGCAGACAGGGGTATGGCTACACCTTC. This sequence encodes CASRQGYGYTF.

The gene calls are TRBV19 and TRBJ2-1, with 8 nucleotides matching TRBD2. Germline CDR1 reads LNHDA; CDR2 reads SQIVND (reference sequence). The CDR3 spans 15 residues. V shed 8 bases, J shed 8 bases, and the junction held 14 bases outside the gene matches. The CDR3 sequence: CASRGTGTSNYEQFF. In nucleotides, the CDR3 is TGTGCCAGTCGGGGAACCGGGACTAGTAATTATGAGCAGTTCTTC.

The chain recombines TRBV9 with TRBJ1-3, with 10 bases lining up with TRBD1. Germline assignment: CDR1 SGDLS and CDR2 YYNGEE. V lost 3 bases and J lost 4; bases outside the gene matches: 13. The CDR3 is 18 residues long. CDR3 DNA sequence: TGTGCCAGCAGCGACGACCACCCGGGACAGGGGACGGGAAACACCATATATTTT. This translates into CASSDDHPGQGTGNTIYF.

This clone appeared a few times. CDR3 nucleotide sequence: TGTGCCAGCAGTGACTCGAAGGGTGAGGCTTTCTTT. Amino acid sequence: CASSDSKGEAFF. The chain has TRBV6-4 and TRBJ1-1, with D hard to call. V was cut by 0 bases and J by 11 bases, with 10 bases left in between. Germline V gene data show CDR1 as MRHNA and CDR2 as SNTAGT. The CDR3 extends over 12 amino acids.